This T cell receptor beta chain was obtained from a study of blood T cell repertoires in COVID-19. Study overall: Samples representing acute and convalescent COVID-19 were sourced from the United States, Italy and Spain.

J was trimmed by 3 bases and V by 1 base; bases with no gene match: 8. The CDR3 extends over 16 amino acids. Germline V gene sequence: CDR1 SGHTA, CDR2 FQGNSA. In the authors' workflow: It was from reference gene primer amplification that nucleated cell counts were estimated. The table came from immunoSEQ multiplex PCR; TCRdb's copy has only in-frame clones and leaves some out. For V, J and clone size, that table is used; D and trimming come from the DNA. Here the sample spans roughly 270,000 clones, nearly 90% being singletons. V gene TRBV7-2 combines with J gene TRBJ1-2, with 7 bases that match TRBD1. The receptor was isolated from a man between 18 and 29 years old with active or convalescent COVID-19. The sequenced sample was peripheral blood. The CDR3 is CASSLEWTGRYYGYTF. DNA of the CDR3: TGTGCCAGCAGCTTAGAGTGGACAGGTCGATACTATGGCTACACCTTC.